These T cell receptor beta chains were read from a single sample in a study of cytomegalovirus exposure and HLA in healthy donors. Assay used: immunoSEQ multiplex PCR; TCRdb lists only in-frame clones, some missing. The data contain about 150,000 clones, around 72% of them singletons. Sequencing was performed on PBMCs. The receptor set was obtained from a man between 18 and 35 years old in good health and CMV-seropositive. Each CDR3 is given with its conserved first and last residue. Fields, in order: V gene, D gene, CDR3 length, J gene, clone size, CDR3 protein, CDR3 DNA. The D gene is left open where the match is weak. Some rows mark clone size as missing; the rest say once, few, many or name a class of expanded clone.

>TRBV19|.|13|TRBJ1-1|.
CASTLSMNTEAFF
TGTGCCAGTACTTTAAGCATGAACACTGAAGCTTTCTTT
>TRBV6-5|.|15|TRBJ2-7|.
CASSYSVGLPREQYF
TGTGCCAGCAGTTACTCTGTGGGACTCCCGCGAGAGCAGTACTTC
>TRBV4-2|.|17|TRBJ2-1|few
CASSQGTSLTDYNEQFF
TGTGCCAGCAGCCAAGGTACTAGCTTAACAGACTACAATGAGCAGTTCTTC
>TRBV13|TRBD1|14|TRBJ2-2|.
CASSRDSNTGELFF
TGTGCCAGCAGTCGGGACAGCAACACCGGGGAGCTGTTTTTT
>TRBV19|.|15|TRBJ1-3|.
CASSDQGSSGNTIYF
TGTGCCAGTAGTGACCAGGGAAGCTCTGGAAACACCATATATTTT
>TRBV29-1|TRBD1|12|TRBJ2-7|few
CSCRARGHEQYF
TGCAGCTGTCGGGCCAGGGGGCACGAGCAGTACTTC
>TRBV28|.|14|TRBJ2-1|.
CASSKPGGVNEQFF
TGTGCCAGCAGTAAACCCGGGGGAGTCAATGAGCAGTTCTTC
>TRBV18|.|12|TRBJ1-2|.
CASSPPGSGYTF
TGTGCCAGCTCACCACCGGGGAGTGGCTACACCTTC
>TRBV5-4|.|15|TRBJ2-3|.
CASSPGRGGTDTQYF
TGTGCCAGCAGCCCGGGTCGGGGTGGCACAGATACGCAGTATTTT
>TRBV2|TRBD2|13|TRBJ2-1|.
CASILAGLGEQFF
TGTGCCAGCATACTAGCGGGATTAGGTGAGCAGTTCTTC
>TRBV19|.|14|TRBJ2-2|.
CASMAVGGTGELFF
TGTGCCAGTATGGCGGTTGGGGGGACCGGGGAGCTGTTTTTT
>TRBV6-6|TRBD1|15|TRBJ2-7|.
CASSYRGQGGYEQYF
TGTGCCAGCAGTTACCGGGGACAGGGTGGGTACGAGCAGTACTTC
>TRBV28|.|14|TRBJ1-5|.
CASSLTGSNQPQHF
TGTGCCAGCAGTCTTACAGGGTCCAATCAGCCCCAGCATTTT
>TRBV4-1|TRBD1|18|TRBJ1-2|few
CASSMTTHTPTGLYGYTF
TGCGCCAGCAGCATGACAACCCATACCCCGACAGGGCTATATGGCTACACCTTC
>TRBV18|.|16|TRBJ1-1|.
CASSPKLQGGSTEAFF
TGTGCCAGCTCACCGAAGTTGCAGGGAGGGAGCACTGAAGCTTTCTTT
>TRBV9|TRBD1|15|TRBJ2-3|.
CASSAQGIATDTQYF
TGTGCCAGCAGCGCACAGGGGATTGCCACAGATACGCAGTATTTT
>TRBV7-9|.|13|TRBJ2-7|.
CASSLGGVDEQYF
TGTGCCAGCAGCTTGGGAGGTGTCGACGAGCAGTACTTC
>TRBV30|TRBD1|16|TRBJ2-7|.
CAWSVTKTGSRFEQYF
TGTGCCTGGAGTGTTACCAAGACAGGGTCCCGCTTCGAGCAGTACTTC
>TRBV25-1|.|10|TRBJ1-2|once
CATFNYGYTF
TGTGCCACTTTTAACTATGGCTACACCTTC
>TRBV27|.|16|TRBJ2-3|.
CASSLLLISSTDTQYF
TGTGCCAGCAGTTTGTTACTTATCTCCTCCACAGATACGCAGTATTTT
>TRBV18|TRBD1|14|TRBJ2-1|.
CASSTRTGDNEQFF
TGTGCCAGCTCAACTCGGACAGGGGATAATGAGCAGTTCTTC
>TRBV7-2|TRBD1|13|TRBJ1-2|once
CASSLGTGGAYTF
TGTGCCAGCAGCTTGGGGACAGGGGGCGCCTACACCTTC
>TRBV5-1|.|16|TRBJ1-6|once
CASSVGQTGGIFALHF
TGCGCCAGCAGCGTAGGACAGACCGGCGGTATTTTTGCCCTCCACTTT
>TRBV9|TRBD1|16|TRBJ2-2|.
CASSVALGTDYGELFF
TGTGCCAGCAGCGTAGCTCTCGGGACAGACTACGGGGAGCTGTTTTTT
>TRBV5-6|TRBD1|15|TRBJ2-4|.
CASSLGQGAKNIQYF
TGTGCCAGCAGCTTAGGACAGGGAGCCAAAAACATTCAGTACTTC
>TRBV28|.|16|TRBJ1-5|.
CASSFTGRVGNQPQHF
TGTGCCAGCAGTTTTACGGGCAGGGTGGGCAATCAGCCCCAGCATTTT
>TRBV28|.|14|TRBJ2-7|.
CASRPGGNLYEQYF
TGTGCCAGCAGGCCGGGCGGGAACCTCTACGAGCAGTACTTC
>TRBV11-2|TRBD2|16|TRBJ2-2|.
CASSPERGGRSGELFF
TGTGCCAGCAGCCCAGAGCGGGGGGGCCGATCCGGGGAGCTGTTTTTT
>TRBV12-5|TRBD1|15|TRBJ1-5|.
CASGLFTGGGGPQHF
TGTGCTAGTGGTTTATTCACAGGGGGCGGCGGGCCCCAGCATTTT
>TRBV7-2|TRBD1|13|TRBJ2-5|.
CASSWDSQETQYF
TGTGCCAGCAGCTGGGACAGTCAAGAGACCCAGTACTTC
>TRBV6-4|.|14|TRBJ2-5|once
CARGVVAVEETQYF
TGTGCCAGGGGGGTGGTAGCGGTCGAAGAGACCCAGTACTTC
>TRBV4-3|TRBD2|15|TRBJ2-3|.
CASSQWTSSTDTQYF
TGCGCCAGCAGCCAATGGACTAGCTCAACAGATACGCAGTATTTT
>TRBV4-3|TRBD1|18|TRBJ1-1|few
CASSQSGTGGIRDTEAFF
TGCGCCAGCAGCCAATCCGGGACAGGGGGAATTAGGGACACTGAAGCCTTCTTT
>TRBV7-2|TRBD1|15|TRBJ2-7|.
CASSLVGTGTYEQYF
TGTGCCAGCAGCTTAGTGGGGACAGGGACCTACGAGCAGTACTTC
>TRBV7-9|.|14|TRBJ1-2|.
CASSLGGGNYGYTF
TGTGCCAGCAGCTTAGGGGGCGGAAACTATGGCTACACCTTC